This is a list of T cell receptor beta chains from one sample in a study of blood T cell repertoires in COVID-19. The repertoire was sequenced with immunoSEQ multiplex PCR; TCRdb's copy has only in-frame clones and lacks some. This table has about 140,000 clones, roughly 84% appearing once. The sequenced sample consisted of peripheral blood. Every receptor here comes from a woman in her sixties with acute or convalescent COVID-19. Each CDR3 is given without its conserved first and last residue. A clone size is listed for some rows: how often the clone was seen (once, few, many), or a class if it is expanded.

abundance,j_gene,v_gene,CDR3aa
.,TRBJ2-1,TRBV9,ASRGTGGSYNEQF
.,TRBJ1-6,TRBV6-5,ASSRTGVGTLH
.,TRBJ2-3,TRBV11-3,ASSKGTSGSTQY
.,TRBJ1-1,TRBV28,ASSRRRVGPPYAF
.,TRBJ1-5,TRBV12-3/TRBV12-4,ASSPINQPQH
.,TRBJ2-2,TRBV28,ASSTGWAGELF
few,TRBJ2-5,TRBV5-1,ASSLGAGGAGGTQY
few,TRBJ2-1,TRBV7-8,ASSYGGGGYNEQF
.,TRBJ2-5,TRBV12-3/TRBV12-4,ASSLGGEETQY
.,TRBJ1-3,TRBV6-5,ASSYSSAGSGNTIY
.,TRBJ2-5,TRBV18,ASSPATGGRETQY
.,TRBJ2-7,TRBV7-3,ASSLNGGSEQY
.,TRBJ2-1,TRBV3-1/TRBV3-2,ASGGRSLGEQF
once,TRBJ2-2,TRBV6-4,ASSLTGENTGELF
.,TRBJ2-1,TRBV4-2,ASSQGTSGRGVGQF
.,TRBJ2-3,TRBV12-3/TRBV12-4,ASSFLVLRTQY
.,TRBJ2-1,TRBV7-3,ASSSWGGRRVDEQF
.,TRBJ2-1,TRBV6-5,ASSTLAGGPYEQF
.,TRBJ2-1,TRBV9,ASSLGQGRYNEQF
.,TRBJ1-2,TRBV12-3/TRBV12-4,ASRPTGGGGYT
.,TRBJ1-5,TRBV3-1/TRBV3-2,ASSQDRQGGQPQH
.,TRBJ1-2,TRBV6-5,ASSLGRVDYGYT
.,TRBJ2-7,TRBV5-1,ASSRGTSGDIRKQY
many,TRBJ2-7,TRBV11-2,ASSVAPGQGYEQY
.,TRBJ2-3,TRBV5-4,ASSLGGTSAHTDTQY
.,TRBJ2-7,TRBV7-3,ASSRGPTYEQY
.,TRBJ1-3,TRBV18,ASSPPSGASGNTIY
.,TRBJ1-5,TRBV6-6,ASTEGSQPQH
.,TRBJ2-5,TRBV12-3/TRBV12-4,ANGETQY
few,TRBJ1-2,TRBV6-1,ASSEGRGIYGYT
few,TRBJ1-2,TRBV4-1,ASSQDPSEQNYGYT
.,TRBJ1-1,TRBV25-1,ASSGPGWATEAF
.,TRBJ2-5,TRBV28,ASSPQLRGRGETQY
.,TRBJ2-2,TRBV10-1,ASSEAGEMDTGELF
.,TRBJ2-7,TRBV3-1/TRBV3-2,ASSQNRPGVGYEQY
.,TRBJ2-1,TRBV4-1,ASRAGQGSYNEQF
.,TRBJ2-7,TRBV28,ASSRGDYEQY
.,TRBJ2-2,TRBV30,AWSASGRAGELF
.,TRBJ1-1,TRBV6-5,ASTLTGEGTEAF
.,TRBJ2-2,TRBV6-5,ASSYSTGGLPGELF
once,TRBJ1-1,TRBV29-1,SVAQGSTEAF
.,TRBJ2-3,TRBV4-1,ASRRDPSTDTQY
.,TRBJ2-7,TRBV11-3,ASSLEAGRYEQY
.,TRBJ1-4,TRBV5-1,ASSTQGAANEKLF
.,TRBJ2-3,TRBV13,ASSLISLATDTQY
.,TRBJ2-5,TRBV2,ASRELLGDYRQETQY
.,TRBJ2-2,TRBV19,ASSPGQVNTGELF
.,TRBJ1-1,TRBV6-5,ASSSRQGAATEAF
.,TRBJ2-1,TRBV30,AWSSTGGFNNEQF